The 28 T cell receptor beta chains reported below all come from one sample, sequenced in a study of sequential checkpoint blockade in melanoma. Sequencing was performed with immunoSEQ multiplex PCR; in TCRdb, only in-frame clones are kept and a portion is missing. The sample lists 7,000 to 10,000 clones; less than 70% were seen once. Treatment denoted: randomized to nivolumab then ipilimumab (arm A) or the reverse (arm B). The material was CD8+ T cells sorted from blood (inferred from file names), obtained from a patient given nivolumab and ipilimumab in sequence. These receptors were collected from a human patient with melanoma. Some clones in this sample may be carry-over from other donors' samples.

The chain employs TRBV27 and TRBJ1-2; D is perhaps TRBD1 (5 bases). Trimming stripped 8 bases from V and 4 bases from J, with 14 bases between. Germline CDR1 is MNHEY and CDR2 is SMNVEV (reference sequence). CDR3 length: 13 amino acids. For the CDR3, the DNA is TGTGCCAGCCGATCGACAGAAAGCTATGGCTACACCTTC. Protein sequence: CASRSTESYGYTF.

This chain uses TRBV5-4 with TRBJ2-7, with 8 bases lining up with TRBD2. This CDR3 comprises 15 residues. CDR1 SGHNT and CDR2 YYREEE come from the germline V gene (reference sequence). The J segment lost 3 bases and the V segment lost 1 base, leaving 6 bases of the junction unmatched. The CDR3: CASSLPSGGFYEQYF. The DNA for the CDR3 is TGTGCCAGCAGCTTGCCGAGCGGGGGCTTCTACGAGCAGTACTTC.

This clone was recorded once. The DNA for the CDR3 is TGTGCCAGCAGTGGGACAGACCAATATAGCAATCAGCCCCAGCATTTT. Amino acid sequence: CASSGTDQYSNQPQHF. The chain carries TRBV6-1 and TRBJ1-5; the D gene is possibly TRBD1 (6 bases). CDR1 is MNHNS, CDR2 SASEGT, per germline. This CDR3 has 16 residues. Trimming took off 4 bases at V and 0 bases at J, with 13 bases between the two ends.

The CDR3 coding sequence is TGTGCCAGCCGGACTAGCGGGGACCGGCCCGACGAGCAGTACTTC. Residues: CASRTSGDRPDEQYF. This chain uses TRBV27 with TRBJ2-7; 12 bases line up with TRBD2. The CDR3 length is 15 residues. Per germline, CDR1 MNHEY and CDR2 SMNVEV (reference sequence). Trimming cost V 8 bases and J 5 bases; bases outside gene matches: 10.

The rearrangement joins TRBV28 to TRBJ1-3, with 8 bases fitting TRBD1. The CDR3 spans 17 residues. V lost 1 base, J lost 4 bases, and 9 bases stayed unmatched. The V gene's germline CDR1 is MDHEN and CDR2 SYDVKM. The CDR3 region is CASSLFSQGALGNTIYF. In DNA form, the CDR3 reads TGTGCCAGCAGTTTATTCTCGCAGGGGGCATTGGGAAACACCATATATTTT. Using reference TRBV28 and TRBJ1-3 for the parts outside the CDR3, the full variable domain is DVKVTQSSRYLVKRTGEKVFLECVQDMDHENMFWYRQDPGLGLRLIYFSYDVKMKEKGDIPEGYSVSREKKERFSLILESASTNQTSMYLCASSLFSQGALGNTIYFGEGSWLTVV.

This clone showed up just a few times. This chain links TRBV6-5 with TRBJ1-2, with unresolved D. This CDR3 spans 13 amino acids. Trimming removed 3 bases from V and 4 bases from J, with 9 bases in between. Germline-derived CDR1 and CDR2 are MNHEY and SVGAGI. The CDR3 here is CASSYDGSYGYTF. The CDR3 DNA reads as TGTGCCAGCAGTTATGACGGGAGCTATGGCTACACCTTC.

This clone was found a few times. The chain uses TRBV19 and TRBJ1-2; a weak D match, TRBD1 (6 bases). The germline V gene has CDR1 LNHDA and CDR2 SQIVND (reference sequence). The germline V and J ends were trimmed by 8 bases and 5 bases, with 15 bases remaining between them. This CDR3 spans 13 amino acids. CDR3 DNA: TGTGCCAGTGGCCAGGGGAATAGGTATGGCTACACCTTC. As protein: CASGQGNRYGYTF.

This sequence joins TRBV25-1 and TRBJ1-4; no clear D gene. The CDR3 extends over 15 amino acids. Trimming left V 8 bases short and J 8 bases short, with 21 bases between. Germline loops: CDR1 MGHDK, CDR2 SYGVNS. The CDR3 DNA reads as TGTGCCAGCTCCAGCGAGGAGTATCTTAGGGAAAAACTGTTTTTT. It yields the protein CASSSEEYLREKLFF.

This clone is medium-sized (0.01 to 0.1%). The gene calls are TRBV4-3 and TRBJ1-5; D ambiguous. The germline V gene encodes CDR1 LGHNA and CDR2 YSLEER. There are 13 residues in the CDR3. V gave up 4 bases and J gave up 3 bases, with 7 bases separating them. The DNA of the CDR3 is TGCGCCAGCAGCCTCGGTTTCAATCAGCCCCAGCATTTT. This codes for CASSLGFNQPQHF.

The CDR3 bases are TGTGCCAGCAGCGTAGGGAGGACAGGGAGCTATGGCTACACCTTC. Translation gives CASSVGRTGSYGYTF. This chain connects TRBV9 to TRBJ1-2, with 8 positions matching TRBD1. The ends lost 0 bases at V and 4 bases at J; junction bases unmatched: 5. In germline, CDR1 is SGDLS, CDR2 YYNGEE. The CDR3 is made up of 15 amino acids.

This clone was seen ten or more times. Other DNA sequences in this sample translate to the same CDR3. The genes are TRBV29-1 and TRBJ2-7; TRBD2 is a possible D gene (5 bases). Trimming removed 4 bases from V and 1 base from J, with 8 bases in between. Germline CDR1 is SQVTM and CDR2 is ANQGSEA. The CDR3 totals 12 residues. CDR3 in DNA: TGCAGCGTTGTAAGCGGATCCTACGAGCAGTACTTC. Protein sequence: CSVVSGSYEQYF.

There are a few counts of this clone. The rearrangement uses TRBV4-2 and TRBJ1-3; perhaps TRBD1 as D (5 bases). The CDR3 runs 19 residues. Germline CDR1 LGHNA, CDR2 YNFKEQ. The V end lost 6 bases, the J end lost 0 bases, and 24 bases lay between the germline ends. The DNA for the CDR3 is TGTGCCAGCAGTTTAGAATTCTTGGGCAGGGACTACTCTGGAAACACCATATATTTT. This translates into CASSLEFLGRDYSGNTIYF.

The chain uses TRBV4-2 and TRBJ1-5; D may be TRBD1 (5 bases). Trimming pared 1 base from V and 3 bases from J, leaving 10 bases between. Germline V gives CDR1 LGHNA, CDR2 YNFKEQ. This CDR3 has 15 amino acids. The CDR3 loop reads CASSQGGGPNQPQHF. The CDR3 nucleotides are TGTGCCAGCAGCCAAGGGGGCGGCCCCAATCAGCCCCAGCATTTT.

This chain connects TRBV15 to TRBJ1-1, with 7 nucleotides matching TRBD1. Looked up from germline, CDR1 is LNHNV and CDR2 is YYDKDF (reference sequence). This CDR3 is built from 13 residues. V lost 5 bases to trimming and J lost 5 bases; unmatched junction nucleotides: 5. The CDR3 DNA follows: TGTGCCACCAGCGAGACAGGGTATACTGAAGCTTTCTTT. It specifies CATSETGYTEAFF.

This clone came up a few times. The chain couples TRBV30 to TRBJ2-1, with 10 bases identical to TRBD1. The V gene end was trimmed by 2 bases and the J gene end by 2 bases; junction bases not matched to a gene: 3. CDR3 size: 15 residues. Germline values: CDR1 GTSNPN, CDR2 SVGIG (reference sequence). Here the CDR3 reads CAWSPGTGAYNEQFF. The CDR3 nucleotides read TGTGCCTGGAGTCCCGGGACAGGGGCCTACAATGAGCAGTTCTTC.

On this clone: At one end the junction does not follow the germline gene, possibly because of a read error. CDR3 sequence: CASSFSSGVYEQYF. For the CDR3, the DNA is TGCGCCAGCAGCTTTTCCAGCGGGGTTTACGAGCAGTACTTC. The chain couples TRBV7-9 to TRBJ2-7; 7 bases align to TRBD2. Germline V gives CDR1 SEHNR, CDR2 FQNEAQ (reference sequence). The CDR3 totals 14 residues. Based on the CDR3 plus reference TRBV7-9 and TRBJ2-7, the full variable domain is DTGVSQNPRHKITKRGQNVTFRCDPISEHNRLYWYRQTLGQGPEFLTYFQNEAQLEKSRLLSDRFSAERPKGSFSTLEIQRTEQGDSAMYLCASSFSSGVYEQYFGPGTRLTVT.

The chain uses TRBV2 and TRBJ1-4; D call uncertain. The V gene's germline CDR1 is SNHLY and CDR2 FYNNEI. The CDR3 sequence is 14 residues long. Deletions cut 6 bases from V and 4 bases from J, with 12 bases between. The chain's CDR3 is CASSRRFSNEKLFF. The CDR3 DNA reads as TGTGCCAGCAGCCGCAGGTTTAGTAATGAAAAACTGTTTTTT.

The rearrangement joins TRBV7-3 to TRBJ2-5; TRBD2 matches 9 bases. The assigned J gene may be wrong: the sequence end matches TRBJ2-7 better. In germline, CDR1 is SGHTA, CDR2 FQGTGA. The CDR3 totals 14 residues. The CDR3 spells CASSLRASGDEQYF. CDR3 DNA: TGTGCCAGCAGCTTAAGGGCTAGCGGGGACGAGCAGTACTTC.

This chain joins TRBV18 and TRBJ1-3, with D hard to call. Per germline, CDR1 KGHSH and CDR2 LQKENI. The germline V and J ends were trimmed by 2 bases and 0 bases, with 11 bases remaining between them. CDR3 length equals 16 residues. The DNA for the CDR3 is TGTGCCAGCTCACCAACGGGGAGTTCCTCTGGAAACACCATATATTTT. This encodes CASSPTGSSSGNTIYF.

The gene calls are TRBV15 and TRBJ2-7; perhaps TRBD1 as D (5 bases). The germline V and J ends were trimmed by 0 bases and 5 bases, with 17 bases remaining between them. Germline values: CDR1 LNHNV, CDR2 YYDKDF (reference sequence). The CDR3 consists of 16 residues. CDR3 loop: CATSRDKFGRANEQYF. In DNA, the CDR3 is TGTGCCACCAGCAGAGATAAATTTGGCAGGGCCAACGAGCAGTACTTC.

CDR3 region: CTSSAACLCTSRANVLTF. CDR3 DNA: TGCACCAGCAGCGCCGCTTGTTTGTGCACAAGTCGGGCCAACGTCCTGACTTTC. V usage is TRBV1 and J usage is TRBJ2-6; the table's D call TRBD1 went unverified against the DNA. TRBV1 is marked as a pseudogene. The CDR3 covers 18 residues.

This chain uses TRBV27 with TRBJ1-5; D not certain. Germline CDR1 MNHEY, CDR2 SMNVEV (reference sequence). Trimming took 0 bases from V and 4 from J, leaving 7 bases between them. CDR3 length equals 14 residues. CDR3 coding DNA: TGTGCCAGCAGTTTATCTAGGAGTAATCAGCCCCAGCATTTT. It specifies CASSLSRSNQPQHF.

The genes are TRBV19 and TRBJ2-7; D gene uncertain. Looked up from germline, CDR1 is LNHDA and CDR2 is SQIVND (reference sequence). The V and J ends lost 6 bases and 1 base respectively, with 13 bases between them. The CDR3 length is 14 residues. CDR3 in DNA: TGTGCCAGTAGCCCCCGACTGTCGTCCTACGAGCAGTACTTC. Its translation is CASSPRLSSYEQYF.

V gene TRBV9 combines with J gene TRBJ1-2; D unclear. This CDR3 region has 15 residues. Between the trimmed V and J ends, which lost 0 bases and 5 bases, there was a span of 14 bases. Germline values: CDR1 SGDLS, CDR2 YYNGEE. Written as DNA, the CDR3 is TGTGCCAGCAGCGTAGTTGTAGATTTCAAGTATGGCTACACCTTC. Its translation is CASSVVVDFKYGYTF. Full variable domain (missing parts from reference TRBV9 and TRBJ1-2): DSGVTQTPKHLITATGQRVTLRCSPRSGDLSVYWYQQSLDQGLQFLIQYYNGEERAKGNILERFSAQQFPDLHSELNLSSLELGDSALYFCASSVVVDFKYGYTFGSGTRLTVV.

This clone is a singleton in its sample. The CDR3 reads CASSFSGAYEQYF. The DNA of the CDR3 is TGTGCCAGCAGTTTCTCCGGGGCCTACGAGCAGTACTTC. The chain is built from TRBV27 and TRBJ2-7; a weak D match, TRBD2 (5 bases). Germline CDR1 reads MNHEY; CDR2 reads SMNVEV (reference sequence). The CDR3 contains 13 residues. Trimming left V 3 bases short and J 2 bases short, with 8 bases between.

CDR3 amino acids: CASSFRDWGDYEQYF. As DNA, the CDR3 is TGTGCCAGCAGCTTTCGGGACTGGGGGGACTACGAGCAGTACTTC. The chain joins TRBV6-6 to TRBJ2-7, with D perhaps TRBD2 (6 bases). V lost 6 bases, J lost 3 bases, and 18 bases lay in between. The CDR3 runs 15 residues. The V gene's germline CDR1 is MNHNY and CDR2 SVGAGI (reference sequence).

CDR3 sequence (DNA): TGTGCCAGCCCCCGGGGGTTCGATGAAAAACTGTTTTTT. Residues: CASPRGFDEKLFF. This rearrangement joins TRBV21-1 to TRBJ1-4. TRBV21-1 constitutes a pseudogene. CDR3 length equals 13 residues.

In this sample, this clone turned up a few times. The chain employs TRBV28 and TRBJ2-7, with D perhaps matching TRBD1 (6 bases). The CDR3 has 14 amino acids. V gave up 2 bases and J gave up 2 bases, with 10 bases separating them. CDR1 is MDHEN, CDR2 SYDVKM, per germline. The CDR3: CASSLGTNTYEQYF. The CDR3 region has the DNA TGTGCCAGCAGTTTAGGGACAAATACCTACGAGCAGTACTTC.